This TCR beta chain was sequenced during a study of lymphopenia after photon versus proton radiotherapy. General observations from the study: Authors raise, but do not show, better survival with proton therapy.

As concerns this clone: What it recognizes is unknown.

TCRdb's table, derived via immunoSEQ multiplex PCR, lists solely in-frame clones and lacks some. In the table there are about 70,000 clones, 85% to 95% of which are singletons. The sequence derives from a woman in her 40s with cholangiocarcinoma. Sequencing used peripheral blood, obtained from a patient treated with photon-based radiotherapy.

Written as DNA, the CDR3 is TGTGCCAGCAGCTTTCCAGCGGGAGGGAATGAGCAGTTCTTC. Protein: CASSFPAGGNEQFF. This chain uses TRBV7-9 with TRBJ2-1, with 10 bases identical to TRBD2. CDR1 is SEHNR and CDR2 is FQNEAQ in the germline V gene (reference sequence). Germline trimming cut 3 bases from V and 7 bases from J; bases unmatched to any gene: 3. CDR3 size: 14 residues.